The present TCR beta chain was sequenced within a study of T-cell memory formation after mild COVID-19. Turning to the study itself: There were largely donor-specific TCR clusters. Study results and caveats: Mainly CM and EM harbored the contracting CD4+ clones; mainly EMRA harbored the CD8+ ones. Clones that got smaller from day 15 to 85 had even CD4/CD8, while clones growing later tipped toward CD4+.

This clonotype has a handful of counts. Its target is not known. Trimming left V 2 bases short and J 7 bases short, with 19 bases between. The V gene's germline CDR1 is SGHVS and CDR2 FNYEAQ. The CDR3 loop spans 16 amino acids. The 5'RACE method, run with constant-segment primers, produced TCR alpha and TCR beta cDNA libraries (carrying sample barcodes and UMIs). TCRdb fed the 5' RACE reads into MiXCR, producing one record per CDR3 protein. This table has approximately 290,000 distinct CDR3 sequences, just under 20% appearing once. The source material was PBMCs or a T cell subset sorted from them (not recorded which). The rearrangement links TRBV7-6 to TRBJ2-3; D tentatively fits TRBD1 or TRBD2 (5 bases each). The TCR sequence derives from a man aged 18 to 35 who had mild COVID-19 (a few samples of this study predate the infection). Cell type and time point are not known. CDR3 in amino acids: CASSLTDRAGRYTQYF. CDR3 bases: TGTGCCAGCAGCTTAACGGATCGGGCAGGGAGATATACGCAGTATTTT.